Listed here are 5 T cell receptor beta chains from one sample, sequenced in a study of blood T cell repertoires in COVID-19. The assay was immunoSEQ multiplex PCR, and TCRdb's table has in-frame clones only and misses some. The sample carries about 150,000 clones, approximately 90% recorded once. Sample: peripheral blood. Receptors were obtained from a man aged 50 or older who had recovered from COVID-19.

The chain has TRBV19 and TRBJ1-5; D unresolved. CDR1 and CDR2 from the germline V gene are LNHDA and SQIVND (reference sequence). The CDR3 totals 15 residues. V shed 7 bases and J shed 3 bases, with 16 bases lying between them. The CDR3, as DNA: TGTGCCAGTACCGCGAGCCTTCGGTACAATCAGCCCCAGCATTTT. Translated: CASTASLRYNQPQHF.

The CDR3: CASSPNSGTSTGTQYF. CDR3 bases: TGTGCCAGCAGCCCCAATAGCGGGACTAGCACTGGTACGCAGTATTTT. V gene TRBV5-4 combines with J gene TRBJ2-3; 9 nucleotides agree with TRBD2. Germline V gene data show CDR1 as SGHNT and CDR2 as YYREEE (reference sequence). The CDR3 totals 16 residues. The V segment lost 4 bases and the J segment 8 bases; nucleotides outside the gene matches: 14.

The gene calls are TRBV5-8 and TRBJ1-1; 8 bases fit TRBD1. V lost 4 bases, J lost 5 bases, and 4 bases stayed unmatched. The CDR3 totals 13 residues. Germline V gene lookup returns CDR1 SGHTS and CDR2 YDEGEE. The CDR3 sequence is CASSADRATEAFF. The CDR3, as DNA: TGTGCCAGCAGCGCGGACAGGGCGACTGAAGCTTTCTTT.

The rearrangement links TRBV9 to TRBJ2-1, with D possibly matching TRBD1 (6 bases). The germline V and J ends were trimmed by 0 bases and 6 bases, with 16 bases remaining between them. The CDR3 covers 16 residues. Germline loops: CDR1 SGDLS, CDR2 YYNGEE. CDR3 nucleotides: TGTGCCAGCAGCGTAGCTGAAAGGGGCAGGGGCAATGAGCAGTTCTTC. Residues: CASSVAERGRGNEQFF.

This clone was seen only once. The chain employs TRBV5-1 and TRBJ2-3, with 8 bases identical to TRBD1. This CDR3 contains 15 residues. V lost 0 bases, J lost 3 bases, and 3 bases stayed unmatched. The germline gives CDR1 SGHRS, CDR2 YFSETQ. CDR3 sequence: CASSLEQGATDTQYF. The CDR3 coding sequence is TGCGCCAGCAGCTTGGAGCAGGGGGCAACAGATACGCAGTATTTT.